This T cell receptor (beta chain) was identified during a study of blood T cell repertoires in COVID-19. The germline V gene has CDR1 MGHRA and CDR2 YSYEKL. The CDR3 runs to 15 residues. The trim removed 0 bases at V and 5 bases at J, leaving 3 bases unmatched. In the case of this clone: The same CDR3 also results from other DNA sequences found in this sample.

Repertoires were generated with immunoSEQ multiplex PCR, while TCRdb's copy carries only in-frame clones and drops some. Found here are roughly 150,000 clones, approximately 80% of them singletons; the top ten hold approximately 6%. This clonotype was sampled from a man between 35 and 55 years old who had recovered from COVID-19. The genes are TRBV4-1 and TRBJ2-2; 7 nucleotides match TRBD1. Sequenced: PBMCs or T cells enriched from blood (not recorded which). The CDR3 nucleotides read TGCGCCAGCAGCCAAGAAGGGGGCCGAACCGGGGAGCTGTTTTTT. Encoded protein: CASSQEGGRTGELFF.